This TCR beta chain is from a study of memory CD8 T cells in hepatitis C reinfection. The overall study: Pre-reinfection samples were taken 55 to 20 weeks before detection.

Method: immunoSEQ multiplex PCR; TCRdb's copy keeps in-frame clones and lacks some. Of 45,000 to 55,000 clones in the sample, approximately 89% are singletons; the top ten hold roughly 1%. The time point denotes: pre-reinfection, 55 to 20 weeks before reinfection detection. TCR sequencing was done directly ex vivo on sorted cells, without expansion in vitro. Donors were people who inject drugs in the Montreal HEPCO cohort. The germline CDR1 and CDR2 sequences are SNHLY and FYNNEI. CDR3 length equals 13 residues. Trimming removed 7 bases from V and 2 bases from J, with 11 bases in between. The receptor's source is a man younger than 35 with hepatitis C virus infection. This chain connects TRBV2 to TRBJ1-1; D is perhaps TRBD1 (6 bases). Sequences were obtained from naive CD8+ T cells sorted from blood. The CDR3 loop reads CASKRGANTEAFF. In DNA, the CDR3 is TGTGCCAGCAAGCGGGGGGCTAACACTGAAGCTTTCTTT.